Listed here are 4 T cell receptor beta chains from one sample, sequenced in a study of human T cells and chemical hapten exposure. The time point denotes: pre-sensitization, week 0. The treatment here: therapeutic diphenylcyclopropenone sensitization with weekly scalp DPC. TCRdb recomputed calls from the RACE reads with MiXCR, one row per CDR3 protein. The sample has roughly 110,000 distinct CDR3 sequences; around 10% are singletons. The source material was whole blood, sampled in connection with sensitization to the hapten diphenylcyclopropenone (DPC). The source is a woman aged 45-65 years with alopecia areata. Some clones in this sample may be carry-over from other donors' samples.

This clonotype was counted ten times or more. This chain uses TRBV7-9 with TRBJ2-7, with TRBD1 matching over 7 bases. The trim removed 5 bases at V and 0 bases at J, leaving 10 bases unmatched. The CDR3 consists of 16 residues. Germline lookup yields CDR1 SEHNR and CDR2 FQNEAQ (reference sequence). CDR3 DNA: TGTGCCAGCAGCCCGCGGACAGGCGTAGTCTCCTACGAGCAGTACTTC. Amino acids: CASSPRTGVVSYEQYF.

This clonotype was counted only a few times. The chain joins TRBV9 to TRBJ2-7; 8 bases align to TRBD2. The CDR3 covers 15 residues. From germline, CDR1 is SGDLS and CDR2 YYNGEE. Unmatched junction bases numbered 9, after V lost 0 bases and J lost 7 bases. Here the CDR3 reads CASSVGNSGGREQYF. For the CDR3, the DNA is TGTGCCAGCAGCGTAGGAAACAGCGGGGGTAGGGAGCAGTACTTC.

By its share, this clonotype is medium-sized (0.01 to 0.1%). This chain connects TRBV29-1 to TRBJ1-4; D may be TRBD1 (5 bases). Deletions cut 6 bases from V and 4 bases from J, with 12 bases between. This CDR3 has 13 residues. CDR1 SQVTM and CDR2 ANQGSEA come from the germline V gene. CDR3 in DNA: TGCAGCGTCGCAGGACACCTTAATGAAAAACTGTTTTTT. Its translation: CSVAGHLNEKLFF.

The V gene is TRBV29-1, the J gene TRBJ1-1; D gene ambiguous. Germline CDR1 and CDR2: SQVTM and ANQGSEA. This CDR3 is built from 12 residues. V was shortened by 4 bases and J by 4 bases, with 10 bases between the two germline ends. CDR3 bases: TGCAGCGTTGGGGAGGCTAGCACTGAAGCTTTCTTT. This gives the protein CSVGEASTEAFF.